These T cell receptor beta chains were read from a single sample in a study of blood T cells in healthy people across ages. MiXCR, run by TCRdb on the 5' RACE reads, gives a single entry per CDR3 protein. Of roughly 1,100,000 distinct CDR3 sequences listed, almost 25% are singletons. The same data also went into a second study, on T cells of mothers and their children.

Material: blood. The source is a girl aged 2 to 9 in good health. Both conserved end residues are part of each CDR3. The D gene is left open where the match is weak. Some rows have no size entry. The others give once, few or many, or a class for an expanded clone.

j_call: TRBJ1-3; d_call: TRBD1; v_call: TRBV29-1; clone_size: -; cdr3_nt: TGCAGCGCAGGCTCCGTCAGTGGACAGGGCTCTGGAAACGCCATATATTTT; cdr3_aa: CSAGSVSGQGSGNAIYF
j_call: TRBJ1-4; d_call: -; v_call: TRBV12-3/TRBV12-4; clone_size: few; cdr3_nt: TGTGCCAGCAGTCCTGAATATACTAATGAAAAACTGTTTTTT; cdr3_aa: CASSPEYTNEKLFF
j_call: TRBJ1-1; d_call: TRBD1; v_call: TRBV15; clone_size: -; cdr3_nt: TGTGCCACCAGCGAACGGACAGGCCCTGAAGCTTTCTTT; cdr3_aa: CATSERTGPEAFF
j_call: TRBJ2-2; d_call: -; v_call: TRBV7-9; clone_size: -; cdr3_nt: TGTGCCAGCATCCACTTCTCCGGGTCGGCGAACACCGGGGAGCTGTTTTTT; cdr3_aa: CASIHFSGSANTGELFF
j_call: TRBJ2-3; d_call: -; v_call: TRBV5-8; clone_size: -; cdr3_nt: TGTGCCAGCAGCCCTCCGGAGCGTCGAAGCTCAGATACGCAGTATTTT; cdr3_aa: CASSPPERRSSDTQYF
j_call: TRBJ1-2; d_call: -; v_call: TRBV6-5; clone_size: few; cdr3_nt: TGTGCCAGCAGTTACTCGAACCGCCGGGGAGGCTACACCTTC; cdr3_aa: CASSYSNRRGGYTF
j_call: TRBJ1-4; d_call: TRBD1; v_call: TRBV20-1; clone_size: -; cdr3_nt: TGCAGTGCGCCAAACTCCGGGACAGGGGACGTTAATGAAAAACTGTTTTTT; cdr3_aa: CSAPNSGTGDVNEKLFF
j_call: TRBJ2-7; d_call: -; v_call: TRBV28; clone_size: many; cdr3_nt: TGTGCCAGCAGCCGACAGCGCGAGCAGTACTTC; cdr3_aa: CASSRQREQYF
j_call: TRBJ2-3; d_call: TRBD2; v_call: TRBV6-5; clone_size: -; cdr3_nt: TGTGCCAGCAGTTACGGAGCGGGAGCAGATACGCAGTATTTT; cdr3_aa: CASSYGAGADTQYF
j_call: TRBJ1-4; d_call: -; v_call: TRBV4-3; clone_size: few; cdr3_nt: TGCGCCAGCAGCCCCACAGGGATGGGGAATGAAAAACTGTTTTTT; cdr3_aa: CASSPTGMGNEKLFF
j_call: TRBJ2-1; d_call: -; v_call: TRBV5-1; clone_size: -; cdr3_nt: TGCGCCAGCAGCAAAGAAAAGACGACCTCCTACAATGAGCAGTTCTTC; cdr3_aa: CASSKEKTTSYNEQFF
j_call: TRBJ2-3; d_call: -; v_call: TRBV29-1; clone_size: once; cdr3_nt: TGCAGCGGAACCGGGGAACGGAGCACAGATACGCAGTATTTT; cdr3_aa: CSGTGERSTDTQYF
j_call: TRBJ2-5; d_call: TRBD2; v_call: TRBV4-3; clone_size: few; cdr3_nt: TGCGCCAGCAGCCCTGAACTAGCGGGGACCCAGTACTTC; cdr3_aa: CASSPELAGTQYF
j_call: TRBJ2-6; d_call: TRBD1; v_call: TRBV28; clone_size: -; cdr3_nt: TGTGCCAGCAGTAGAAGTCGACAGGGGAGTTCTGGGGCCAACGTCCTGACTTTC; cdr3_aa: CASSRSRQGSSGANVLTF
j_call: TRBJ2-1; d_call: -; v_call: TRBV6-6; clone_size: -; cdr3_nt: TGTGCCAGCAGTGTATTCCAAAGGGAGCAGTTCTTC; cdr3_aa: CASSVFQREQFF
j_call: TRBJ1-4; d_call: -; v_call: TRBV29-1; clone_size: few; cdr3_nt: TGCAGCGTGCTCCTAGGAGAAAAACTGTTTTTT; cdr3_aa: CSVLLGEKLFF
j_call: TRBJ1-2; d_call: -; v_call: TRBV6-1; clone_size: -; cdr3_nt: TGTGCCACCGGGACTACTGGCTACACCTTC; cdr3_aa: CATGTTGYTF
j_call: TRBJ2-3; d_call: -; v_call: TRBV7-2; clone_size: -; cdr3_nt: TGTGCCAGCAGCTTGGGGCTCCCGGGCACAGATACGCAGTATTTT; cdr3_aa: CASSLGLPGTDTQYF
j_call: TRBJ2-3; d_call: -; v_call: TRBV3-1; clone_size: -; cdr3_nt: TGTGCCAGCAGCCAAGAAAGTGCAGATACGCAGTATTTT; cdr3_aa: CASSQESADTQYF
j_call: TRBJ1-3; d_call: -; v_call: TRBV13; clone_size: few; cdr3_nt: TGTGCCAGCAGTTCCCCCATGGGGGTTGGAAACACCATATATTTT; cdr3_aa: CASSSPMGVGNTIYF
j_call: TRBJ2-1; d_call: -; v_call: TRBV5-1; clone_size: -; cdr3_nt: TGCGCCAGCAGCTTGGTTCAGCCTCAAGGATGGGATGAGCAGTTCTTC; cdr3_aa: CASSLVQPQGWDEQFF
j_call: TRBJ2-3; d_call: -; v_call: TRBV9; clone_size: few; cdr3_nt: TGTGCCAGCAGCGACAGGACAGAACTTACAGATACGCAGTATTTT; cdr3_aa: CASSDRTELTDTQYF
j_call: TRBJ1-1; d_call: TRBD1; v_call: TRBV6-2/TRBV6-3; clone_size: once; cdr3_nt: TGTGCCAGCAGCGAGACCGGGACAGACATAAGAATGAACACTGAAGCTTTCTTT; cdr3_aa: CASSETGTDIRMNTEAFF
j_call: TRBJ2-1; d_call: -; v_call: TRBV7-2; clone_size: -; cdr3_nt: TGTGCCAGCAGCTTAGCGCCCGGGGAAGCGGAGCAGTTCTTC; cdr3_aa: CASSLAPGEAEQFF
j_call: TRBJ2-1; d_call: TRBD1; v_call: TRBV28; clone_size: few; cdr3_nt: TGTGCCAGCAGCTCTAGGCAGGGGGCAGGTGAGCAGTTCTTC; cdr3_aa: CASSSRQGAGEQFF
j_call: TRBJ1-2; d_call: -; v_call: TRBV7-2; clone_size: -; cdr3_nt: TGTGCCAGCAGCCCAGACCCTACGGGATGGTATGGCTACACCTTC; cdr3_aa: CASSPDPTGWYGYTF
j_call: TRBJ2-1; d_call: TRBD2; v_call: TRBV10-2; clone_size: -; cdr3_nt: TGCGCCAGCAGAGCGGGAGGGCCAACGCGGGAGCAGTTCTTC; cdr3_aa: CASRAGGPTREQFF
j_call: TRBJ2-1; d_call: -; v_call: TRBV28; clone_size: few; cdr3_nt: TGTGCCAGCAGCCCCTCGGGGGGCGGGGAGCGCAATGAGCAGTTCTTC; cdr3_aa: CASSPSGGGERNEQFF
j_call: TRBJ2-7; d_call: -; v_call: TRBV7-9; clone_size: many; cdr3_nt: TGTGCCAGCAGCTTAGGAGGCATCTACGAGCAGTACTTC; cdr3_aa: CASSLGGIYEQYF
j_call: TRBJ2-3; d_call: -; v_call: TRBV11-2; clone_size: -; cdr3_nt: TGTGCCAGCAGCACCTTAGCCCAGAGCACAGATACGCAGTATTTT; cdr3_aa: CASSTLAQSTDTQYF
j_call: TRBJ2-2; d_call: -; v_call: TRBV5-5; clone_size: few; cdr3_nt: TGTGCCAGCGGGGTGATGTCGGAGCTGTTTTTT; cdr3_aa: CASGVMSELFF
j_call: TRBJ2-3; d_call: -; v_call: TRBV6-1; clone_size: -; cdr3_nt: TGTGCCAGCAGTGAAACGGGGGTGGGCAGATCAGATACGCAGTATTTT; cdr3_aa: CASSETGVGRSDTQYF
j_call: TRBJ2-3; d_call: -; v_call: TRBV29-1; clone_size: -; cdr3_nt: TGCAGCGTTGCGGGGGTCCTAACAGATACGCAGTATTTT; cdr3_aa: CSVAGVLTDTQYF
j_call: TRBJ2-2; d_call: TRBD2; v_call: TRBV5-4; clone_size: -; cdr3_nt: TGTGCCAGCAGCTTCGGGAGGGCGAACACCGGGGAGCTGTTTTTT; cdr3_aa: CASSFGRANTGELFF
j_call: TRBJ2-1; d_call: TRBD2; v_call: TRBV29-1; clone_size: once; cdr3_nt: TGCAGCGTTGAAGGACGGCTAGCGGCGAATGAGCAGTTCTTC; cdr3_aa: CSVEGRLAANEQFF
j_call: TRBJ2-5; d_call: TRBD1; v_call: TRBV28; clone_size: many; cdr3_nt: TGTGCCAGCAGTTCCCCGGGACAGCTCCAAGAGACCCAGTACTTC; cdr3_aa: CASSSPGQLQETQYF
j_call: TRBJ2-7; d_call: TRBD1; v_call: TRBV20-1; clone_size: -; cdr3_nt: TGCAGTGCCCCCGGTCCAGGGGGCTACGAGCAGTACTTC; cdr3_aa: CSAPGPGGYEQYF
j_call: TRBJ1-5; d_call: -; v_call: TRBV27; clone_size: many; cdr3_nt: TGTGCCAGCAGTTTATCCCCCGCTAGCAATCAGCCCCAGCATTTT; cdr3_aa: CASSLSPASNQPQHF
j_call: TRBJ1-1; d_call: -; v_call: TRBV6-2/TRBV6-3; clone_size: -; cdr3_nt: TGTGCCAGCAGTTCCCTGACTACGTGGACTGAAGCTTTCTTT; cdr3_aa: CASSSLTTWTEAFF
j_call: TRBJ2-1; d_call: -; v_call: TRBV12-5; clone_size: -; cdr3_nt: TGTGCTATTGAGGACCGCAACAATGAGCAGTTCTTC; cdr3_aa: CAIEDRNNEQFF
j_call: TRBJ2-7; d_call: -; v_call: TRBV29-1; clone_size: many; cdr3_nt: TGCAGCGTTGAACTAGGCGAGCAGTACTTC; cdr3_aa: CSVELGEQYF
j_call: TRBJ1-2; d_call: -; v_call: TRBV7-9; clone_size: -; cdr3_nt: TGTGCCAGCAGCTTAGGCCCCCAGCCTGGCTACACCTTC; cdr3_aa: CASSLGPQPGYTF
j_call: TRBJ1-5; d_call: TRBD1; v_call: TRBV6-1; clone_size: -; cdr3_nt: TGTGCCAGCAGTGAGTCGGGACAGAACTATCAGCCCCAGCATTTT; cdr3_aa: CASSESGQNYQPQHF
j_call: TRBJ2-6; d_call: TRBD1; v_call: TRBV5-1; clone_size: -; cdr3_nt: TGCGCCAGCAGCGGGCGACAGGGGTGGACGAGCTCTGGGGCCAACGTCCTGACTTTC; cdr3_aa: CASSGRQGWTSSGANVLTF
j_call: TRBJ2-2; d_call: TRBD1; v_call: TRBV12-3/TRBV12-4; clone_size: -; cdr3_nt: TGTGCCAGCACCGGGGACAGTGACACCGGGGAGCTGTTTTTT; cdr3_aa: CASTGDSDTGELFF
j_call: TRBJ1-1; d_call: -; v_call: TRBV7-8; clone_size: -; cdr3_nt: TGTGCCAGCAGCTTTATTGGAGGCACTGAAGCTTTCTTT; cdr3_aa: CASSFIGGTEAFF
j_call: TRBJ2-7; d_call: -; v_call: TRBV11-2; clone_size: -; cdr3_nt: TGTGCCAGCAGCGTACAGGCAGCTGATTCCTACGAGCAGTACTTC; cdr3_aa: CASSVQAADSYEQYF
j_call: TRBJ2-2; d_call: -; v_call: TRBV9; clone_size: -; cdr3_nt: TGTGCCAGCAGCGTACCACACACCGGGGAGCTGTTTTTT; cdr3_aa: CASSVPHTGELFF
j_call: TRBJ1-2; d_call: -; v_call: TRBV6-2/TRBV6-3; clone_size: few; cdr3_nt: TGTGCCAGCAGTTACTCGGGGGATCTCATTGGCTACACCTTC; cdr3_aa: CASSYSGDLIGYTF
j_call: TRBJ2-5; d_call: -; v_call: TRBV20-1; clone_size: -; cdr3_nt: TGCAGTGCAGGACCCTCGACCAAAACCCCTGAGACCCAGTACTTC; cdr3_aa: CSAGPSTKTPETQYF
j_call: TRBJ2-1; d_call: -; v_call: TRBV6-5; clone_size: few; cdr3_nt: TGTGCCAGCAGTCGAGGGGCGGCGGAGCAGTTCTTC; cdr3_aa: CASSRGAAEQFF
j_call: TRBJ2-7; d_call: TRBD2; v_call: TRBV3-1; clone_size: -; cdr3_nt: TGTGCCAGCAGCCCAACCGGACTAGCGGGGGGCGCGTCCTACGAGCAGTACTTC; cdr3_aa: CASSPTGLAGGASYEQYF
j_call: TRBJ2-5; d_call: -; v_call: TRBV6-1; clone_size: few; cdr3_nt: TGTGCCAGCAGTGGGCCCCTGGAGGGGACCCAGTACTTC; cdr3_aa: CASSGPLEGTQYF
j_call: TRBJ2-1; d_call: TRBD2; v_call: TRBV7-8; clone_size: -; cdr3_nt: TGTGCCAGCAGCTTAGTTCAGCTTTCGGGCGGGGGGTTCTCCTACAATGAGCAGTTCTTC; cdr3_aa: CASSLVQLSGGGFSYNEQFF
j_call: TRBJ2-1; d_call: -; v_call: TRBV3-1; clone_size: -; cdr3_nt: TGTGCCAGCAGCCAAGATATCAGGGGGGCACACAATGAGCAGTTCTTC; cdr3_aa: CASSQDIRGAHNEQFF